In its sample, the clone carrying this TCR beta chain was seen many times. The antigen is undetermined. The record originates from a study of T-cell reconstitution after alpha-beta-depleted transplantation in children. Study-wide results and caveats: Several hundred expanded graft clones reportedly supplied alpha-beta T cells about two months after transplant. One year after transplant, T-cell counts and diversity came mostly from newly produced T cells.

V lost 5 bases to trimming and J lost 5 bases, with 16 bases between them. The CDR3 extends over 14 amino acids. Germline V gives CDR1 WSHSY, CDR2 SAAADI. Unique molecular identifiers tagged the TCRbeta library. TCRdb analysed the PCR reads with MiXCR anew, one entry per CDR3 protein. The data show about 200,000 distinct CDR3 sequences, about 7% seen once. This chain joins TRBV10-2 and TRBJ2-7; tentatively, D is TRBD1 or TRBD2 (5 bases each). This specimen consisted of PBMCs, obtained before TCRalphabeta/CD19-depleted stem cell transplant. The sequence came from a boy aged 2 to 9 with acute lymphoblastic leukemia, due to receive a stem cell transplant. CDR3 DNA sequence: TGCGCCAGCAGTCAAGGGGCCCGGGAAGACGAGCAGTACTTC. Encoded protein: CASSQGAREDEQYF.